This TCR beta chain came from a study of blood T cell repertoires in COVID-19. Study context: There were acute and convalescent COVID-19 samples, and they came from the United States, Italy and Spain. From T cells, B-cell-depleted T cells, or PBMCs came the material, which was cDNA or gDNA.

Per the study methods: Reference gene primer amplification in the assay estimated nucleated cell counts. Clones were sequenced by immunoSEQ multiplex PCR, and TCRdb holds only the in-frame ones, with some missing. V and J calls and clone size are those listed in that table; D and trimming were worked out from the DNA. The sample lists 200,000 or so clones; approximately 90% were seen once. Germline V CDR1 and CDR2: SGHTA, FQGNSA. This CDR3 comprises 14 residues. Trimming took off 0 bases at V and 3 bases at J, with 9 bases between the two ends. Enrolled during active infection, Seattle patients were then followed longitudinally.

Input material: peripheral blood. The chain combines TRBV7-2 with TRBJ2-7; tentative D call: TRBD2 (6 bases). The sequence was collected from a man under 40 with COVID-19, enrolled during active disease. The CDR3 reads CASSLAWGGYEQYF. Written as DNA, the CDR3 is TGTGCCAGCAGCTTAGCTTGGGGAGGCTACGAGCAGTACTTC.